The text below deals with one T cell receptor (beta chain). This clone is medium-sized (0.01 to 0.1%) in its sample. No cognate antigen has been identified for it. Base qualities are missing; no much larger clone stands one base away. To identify antigen-specific CD4+ T cell clonotypes by their expansion, the ViraFEST assay first stimulated PBMC with viral peptide pools and then applied TCR sequencing. After less than 13 days of culture, CD4+ T cells were isolated with the EasySep CD4+ T cell isolation kit. None of the healthy vaccine recipients had a prior SARS-CoV-2 infection, which was confirmed by nucleocapsid antibody tests that came back negative both before and after vaccination. Roughly 2.1 million PBMC per well were cultured in IMDM with 5% human AB serum, 8.5 to 10 IU/ml IL-2 and gentamicin, plus 10 ug/ml peptides. Half of the culture medium was replaced with fresh IL-2-containing medium on days 3 and 7. Unless noted otherwise, every peptide stimulation condition was cultured in triplicate wells. PBMC were separated from whole blood using Ficoll-Paque Plus gradient centrifugation and were then either cryopreserved at -140C or used fresh. The spike proteins of SARS-CoV-2 and of the common cold coronaviruses HCoV-NL63, HCoV-OC43 and HCoV-229E were spanned by overlapping peptide pools. Genomic DNA was extracted from cultured CD4+ T cells with the QIAamp micro DNA kit.

These data are taken from a study of vaccination effects on CD4 cells after COVID-19 (dated by TCRdb to 2022 to 2024). The study in broad terms: Two doses of either the BNT162b2 or the mRNA-1273 mRNA SARS-CoV-2 vaccine were administered to participants. In the study, cultures from other donors were sequenced using the Oncomine TCR Beta short-read assay on an Illumina iSeq 100. Altogether, about 10 COVID-19 convalescent patients and 4 SARS-CoV-2-naive healthy vaccine recipients made up the full study. The study compared SARS-CoV-2 spike-specific CD4+ TCR repertoires before and after mRNA vaccination in COVID-19 convalescent patients and infection-naive vaccine recipients. Results the study describes overall, beyond this receptor: Only a small number of convalescent patients were included, and no early post-infection timepoints were available, which limited the study. Marked clonal contraction was observed in both infection-induced and vaccine-induced clones at late post-vaccination timepoints, consistent with waning T cell responses. Among healthy vaccine recipients, nearly all vaccine-induced clones were SARS-CoV-2 mono-reactive, and just 1 of 255 was cross-reactive with common cold coronaviruses.

Libraries came from the immunoSEQ multiplex PCR assay. DNA from the cultured, isolated CD4+ T cells was subjected to TCR beta CDR3 sequencing. The paper's data handling went like this. Non-productive TCR sequences were discarded, and reads were trimmed to the CDR3 region, with only CDR3s of 7 or more amino acids retained. The MANAFEST web app was used to identify antigen-specific clonotypes by comparing expansion in peptide wells with expansion in reference cultures. Positive clones required FDR<0.05 expansion versus reference and all other wells, odds ratio above 5, and frequency above 0.1% in two replicate wells. Cross-reactive clonotypes were defined as significantly expanded in SARS-CoV-2 spike wells and in at least one common cold coronavirus spike condition. Levenshtein distance calculated with the stringdist R package was used to assess CDR3 similarity, and unrooted trees were constructed with ape in R 3.6.1. This is the immuneACCESS table as TCRdb keeps it, with only in-frame sequences that have V and J called. A part of the clones is gone; compared with another copy, unresolved V genes explain less than half, and the rest is unexplained. V, J and clone size reflect that table, while D and trimming were determined from the DNA. The sample table lists 20,000 to 25,000 clones, approximately 70% of them with a count of one. Around 9.1% of the sample lies in the top ten.

Reading the germline V gene gives CDR1 SGHAT and CDR2 FQNNGV. V sheds 3 bases and J sheds 5 bases, leaving 5 bases between their ends. The CDR3 runs 11 amino acids, cysteine and phenylalanine included. Just CDR3 DNA is preserved here, 33 bases in frame from base 1. The sample in question was CD4+ T cells from PBMCs cultured with HCoV-NL63 spike peptides, obtained before COVID-19 vaccination. This specimen's cell subset or site label, per the study, means: HCoV-NL63 spike overlapping peptide pool stimulation. The TCR sequence derives from a human donor who received a COVID-19 vaccine. The rearranged segments are TRBV11-2 and TRBJ2-7, with no D gene named confidently. CDR3 sequence: CASSFANEQYF. The sequence in DNA is TGTGCCAGCAGCTTTGCGAACGAGCAGTACTTC.